A single sample gave rise to the 28 T cell receptor beta chains below, sequenced in a study of cytomegalovirus exposure and HLA in healthy donors. The PCR used 60 Vbeta and 13 Jbeta primers. TCRdb keeps only in-frame clones here, not all; method: immunoSEQ multiplex PCR. The sample has about 200,000 clones; 80% to 90% are singletons. Sequencing input: PBMCs. The source is a woman between 25 and 40 years old in good health and CMV-seronegative.

The rearrangement uses TRBV4-2 and TRBJ1-5, with D unresolved. The CDR3 totals 13 residues. The germline V gene encodes CDR1 LGHNA and CDR2 YNFKEQ. V shed 0 bases and J shed 9 bases, with 9 bases lying between them. The chain's CDR3 is CASSQDKEVPQHF. The CDR3 nucleotides read TGTGCCAGCAGCCAAGATAAGGAGGTGCCCCAGCATTTT.

This sequence joins TRBV19 and TRBJ1-1; D is perhaps TRBD1 (5 bases). The CDR3 runs to 14 residues. Trimming took off 5 bases at V and 8 bases at J, with 18 bases between the two ends. CDR1 LNHDA and CDR2 SQIVND come from the germline V gene (reference sequence). CDR3 in DNA: TGTGCCAGTAGTGGGGGGGTGGGGTCCCTCGAAGCTTTCTTT. Residues: CASSGGVGSLEAFF.

This rearrangement joins TRBV27 to TRBJ2-7; 9 nucleotides match TRBD1. V lost 5 bases and J lost 6; bases outside the gene matches: 11. CDR3 length equals 15 residues. Germline V lookup: CDR1 MNHEY, CDR2 SMNVEV (reference sequence). The CDR3 nucleotides are TGTGCCAGCAGTCCCCACCGGGACAGGGTTGGCGAGCAGTACTTC. It specifies CASSPHRDRVGEQYF.

The rearrangement links TRBV5-1 to TRBJ2-2, with a tentative D call TRBD1 (6 bases). Germline CDR1 and CDR2: SGHRS and YFSETQ. This CDR3 contains 16 residues. V lost 5 bases and J lost 3, with 17 bases in between. Here the CDR3 reads CASRPRDTEDTGELFF. CDR3 coding DNA: TGCGCCAGCAGGCCCCGGGACACGGAAGACACCGGGGAGCTGTTTTTT.

The V gene is TRBV19, the J gene TRBJ2-3; 7 bases line up with TRBD2. Per germline, CDR1 LNHDA and CDR2 SQIVND (reference sequence). This CDR3 has 13 amino acids. With V trimmed by 8 bases and J by 4 bases, 6 bases remained unmatched. As DNA, the CDR3 is TGTGCCAGTGGAAGCGGGATGGCAGATACGCAGTATTTT. This translates into CASGSGMADTQYF.

This chain joins TRBV28 and TRBJ1-1; D may be TRBD1 (6 bases). CDR1 is MDHEN, CDR2 SYDVKM, per germline. Trimming removed 2 bases from V and 3 bases from J, with 7 bases in between. The CDR3 has 13 residues. CDR3 coding DNA: TGTGCCAGCAGTTTAGGGACATACACTGAAGCTTTCTTT. This encodes CASSLGTYTEAFF. The whole variable domain, remainder taken from reference TRBV28 and TRBJ1-1, is DVKVTQSSRYLVKRTGEKVFLECVQDMDHENMFWYRQDPGLGLRLIYFSYDVKMKEKGDIPEGYSVSREKKERFSLILESASTNQTSMYLCASSLGTYTEAFFGQGTRLTVV.

This CDR3 reads CASSLGGYGAGELFF. Here the CDR3 DNA reads TGTGCCAGCAGCTTAGGTGGATACGGGGCCGGGGAGCTGTTTTTT. The rearrangement joins TRBV7-2 to TRBJ2-2, with D maybe TRBD2 (5 bases). The CDR3 consists of 15 residues. Germline lookup yields CDR1 SGHTA and CDR2 FQGNSA. V lost 1 base and J lost 6, with 12 bases in between.

As for this clone: One end of the junction varies from germline; a read error may be responsible. Other DNA variants within this sample encode the same CDR3. The rearrangement uses TRBV11-2 and TRBJ1-2, with D unresolved. Germline CDR1 reads SGHAT; CDR2 reads FQNNGV. The CDR3 length is 14 residues. As DNA, the CDR3 is TGCGCCAGCAGCCAACACGCAGCTAGCTATGGCTACACCTTC. Its protein product is CASSQHAASYGYTF.

The chain uses TRBV9 and TRBJ2-5; 12 bases map to TRBD2. J gave up 5 bases and V 0 bases, and 5 bases lay outside the gene matches. The length of the CDR3 is 16 residues. The germline gives CDR1 SGDLS, CDR2 YYNGEE. The CDR3 sequence: CASSVASGRALETQYF. CDR3 DNA sequence: TGTGCCAGCAGCGTAGCTAGCGGGAGGGCCTTGGAGACCCAGTACTTC.

The rearrangement links TRBV15 to TRBJ2-1; D is unresolved. Germline loops: CDR1 LNHNV, CDR2 YYDKDF (reference sequence). This CDR3 region has 12 residues. The V and J ends lost 2 bases and 8 bases respectively, with 7 bases between them. The CDR3: CATSRQQDEQFF. The CDR3 nucleotides are TGTGCCACCAGCAGACAACAAGATGAGCAGTTCTTC.

This clone appeared once. The V call is TRBV5-6, the J call TRBJ2-7; 8 bases line up with TRBD2. In germline, CDR1 is SGHDT, CDR2 YYEEEE. The V and J ends lost 4 bases and 6 bases, in that order; junction bases with no gene match: 12. The CDR3 totals 15 residues. The DNA of the CDR3 is TGTGCCAGCAGCGGCTCGGGACTAGTGCTACTCGAGCAGTACTTC. Translated: CASSGSGLVLLEQYF.

This chain connects TRBV4-1 to TRBJ2-6; unclear D gene. The germline CDR1 and CDR2 sequences are MGHRA and YSYEKL. V was clipped by 3 bases and J by 0 bases, with 12 bases between them. This CDR3 is built from 17 residues. For the CDR3, the DNA is TGCGCCAGCAGCCACCCTGCTCCGAGCTCTGGGGCCAACGTCCTGACTTTC. Protein: CASSHPAPSSGANVLTF.

This rearrangement joins TRBV29-1 to TRBJ2-7, with TRBD1 as a possible D gene (5 bases). Germline-derived CDR1 and CDR2 are SQVTM and ANQGSEA. Trimming pared 1 base from V and 5 bases from J, leaving 6 bases between. CDR3 size: 11 residues. The CDR3 coding sequence is TGCAGCGTTGAAGTGGGGCACGAGCAGTACTTC. This translates into CSVEVGHEQYF.

This clone occurred once. The V call is TRBV7-8, the J call TRBJ1-1; D is unresolved. V lost 3 bases and J lost 3, with 11 bases in between. The CDR3 spans 14 residues. Germline CDR1 SGHVS, CDR2 FQNEAQ. CDR3: CASSLETGYTEAFF. CDR3 in DNA: TGTGCCAGCAGCTTGGAAACCGGGTACACTGAAGCTTTCTTT.

CDR3 nucleotide sequence: TGTGCCAGCAGCTCCGGGACAGGGGACTATGGCTACACCTTC. Protein product: CASSSGTGDYGYTF. The chain carries TRBV7-9 and TRBJ1-2; TRBD1 matches at 10 bases. V trimming: 4 bases; J trimming: 3 bases; junction bases outside the gene matches: 2. Germline CDR1 SEHNR, CDR2 FQNEAQ (reference sequence). The CDR3 spans 14 residues.

The CDR3 sequence is CASSREGTGTNGYTF. DNA of the CDR3: TGTGCCAGCAGCCGAGAAGGGACAGGGACAAATGGCTACACCTTC. The chain combines TRBV4-2 with TRBJ1-2; 9 positions agree with TRBD1. Losses at the gene ends were 4 bases for V and 6 bases for J; bases not matched to a gene: 9. Germline CDR1 LGHNA, CDR2 YNFKEQ. The CDR3 has 15 residues.

A single count supports this clone. In nucleotides, the CDR3 is TGTGCCAGTAGCAAACAACAGGACACTGAAGCTTTCTTT. Translated, it gives CASSKQQDTEAFF. J is TRBJ1-1 and V is TRBV19, with D tentatively TRBD1 (5 bases). The CDR3 is 13 residues long. V was trimmed by 6 bases and J by 3 bases, leaving 11 bases between them. Germline V gene lookup returns CDR1 LNHDA and CDR2 SQIVND (reference sequence).

The CDR3 is CASSLGPGELFF. CDR3 nucleotide sequence: TGTGCCAGCAGTCTCGGTCCCGGGGAGCTGTTTTTT. The chain is built from TRBV27 and TRBJ2-2; D call uncertain. The length of the CDR3 is 12 residues. Germline V gene sequence: CDR1 MNHEY, CDR2 SMNVEV (reference sequence). V shed 5 bases and J shed 6 bases, with 7 bases lying between them.

In its sample, this clone was seen once. The chain uses TRBV15 and TRBJ2-7; weak D call: TRBD2 (6 bases). This CDR3 is 14 amino acids long. CDR1 and CDR2 from the germline V gene are LNHNV and YYDKDF (reference sequence). V lost 1 base, J lost 1 base, and 8 bases lay in between. CDR3 nucleotide sequence: TGTGCCACCAGCAGAGGGGGGGATTCCTACGAGCAGTACTTC. Its translation: CATSRGGDSYEQYF.

The genes are TRBV7-9 and TRBJ2-5; perhaps TRBD2 as D (5 bases). The CDR3 spans 15 residues. CDR1 and CDR2 from the germline V gene are SEHNR and FQNEAQ (reference sequence). V shed 5 bases and J shed 2 bases, with 15 bases lying between them. CDR3 bases: TGTGCCAGCAGCGCCGACTTGGGGAGTCAAGAGACCCAGTACTTC. This translates into CASSADLGSQETQYF. Drawing the rest from reference TRBV7-9 and TRBJ2-5, the complete variable domain is DTGVSQNPRHKITKRGQNVTFRCDPISEHNRLYWYRQTLGQGPEFLTYFQNEAQLEKSRLLSDRFSAERPKGSFSTLEIQRTEQGDSAMYLCASSADLGSQETQYFGPGTRLLVL.

The chain recombines TRBV28 with TRBJ2-7; TRBD1 matches at 7 bases. The J segment lost 3 bases and the V segment lost 8 bases, leaving 7 bases of the junction unmatched. The CDR3 sequence is 13 residues long. Germline CDR1 and CDR2: MDHEN and SYDVKM. CDR3 in amino acids: CASGTGASYEQYF. The CDR3 DNA sequence: TGTGCCAGCGGTACAGGGGCGAGCTACGAGCAGTACTTC.

The chain uses TRBV11-2 and TRBJ2-5; a possible D gene is TRBD1 (6 bases). Matching the DNA end better, TRBJ2-7 makes the J call doubtful. The germline V gene has CDR1 SGHAT and CDR2 FQNNGV. CDR3 length equals 16 residues. CDR3 bases: TGTGCCAGCAGCTTAGCCCGACAGGTCGGGGTATACGAGCAGTACTTC. Translation gives CASSLARQVGVYEQYF.

The chain combines TRBV15 with TRBJ1-4; D remains unclear. Germline CDR1 is LNHNV and CDR2 is YYDKDF (reference sequence). V was shortened by 8 bases and J by 7 bases, with 11 bases between the two germline ends. This CDR3 has 12 residues. The CDR3 sequence: CATSPVREKLFF. The DNA of the CDR3 is TGTGCCACCTCCCCAGTTCGTGAAAAACTGTTTTTT.

The chain is built from TRBV4-1 and TRBJ2-7; tentative D call: TRBD1 (9 bases). V was cut by 1 base and J by 6 bases, with 16 bases left in between. The germline gives CDR1 MGHRA, CDR2 YSYEKL. There are 15 residues in the CDR3. CDR3 in DNA: TGCGCCAGCAGCCAAGGCGGGGGGACAGGGAGCGAGCAGTACTTC. This translates into CASSQGGGTGSEQYF.

The rearrangement uses TRBV5-1 and TRBJ1-2; 8 bases line up with TRBD1. This CDR3 is built from 15 residues. CDR1 and CDR2 (germline): SGHRS, YFSETQ. V lost 4 bases and J lost 7; bases outside the gene matches: 12. CDR3 loop: CASSTRDRRLGGYTF. As DNA, the CDR3 is TGCGCCAGCAGCACCCGGGACAGGCGTCTAGGTGGCTACACCTTC.

The chain combines TRBV27 with TRBJ2-7; D perhaps matches TRBD1 (5 bases). With 0 bases removed from V and 0 bases from J, the gap between germline ends came to 9 bases. Germline-derived CDR1 and CDR2 are MNHEY and SMNVEV (reference sequence). The CDR3 consists of 15 residues. CDR3 protein: CASSLSQGLSYEQYF. In DNA form, the CDR3 reads TGTGCCAGCAGTTTATCTCAGGGCCTCTCCTACGAGCAGTACTTC.

The chain uses TRBV4-1 and TRBJ1-2; weak D call: TRBD1 (6 bases). The CDR3 is made up of 18 amino acids. Germline CDR1 reads MGHRA; CDR2 reads YSYEKL. V gave up 1 base and J gave up 2 bases, with 20 bases separating them. CDR3 in DNA: TGCGCCAGCAGCCAAGTGACAGGTTCCTTCGCCGTAAACTATGGCTACACCTTC. Translation gives CASSQVTGSFAVNYGYTF.

The V call is TRBV27, the J call TRBJ2-7; 9 bases align to TRBD2. Germline values: CDR1 MNHEY, CDR2 SMNVEV (reference sequence). The CDR3 sequence is 14 residues long. Trimming removed 5 bases from V and 6 bases from J; junction bases left unmatched: 8. CDR3 bases: TGTGCCAGCAGTCGAAGCGGGAGGATCGCCGAGCAGTACTTC. Its protein is CASSRSGRIAEQYF.